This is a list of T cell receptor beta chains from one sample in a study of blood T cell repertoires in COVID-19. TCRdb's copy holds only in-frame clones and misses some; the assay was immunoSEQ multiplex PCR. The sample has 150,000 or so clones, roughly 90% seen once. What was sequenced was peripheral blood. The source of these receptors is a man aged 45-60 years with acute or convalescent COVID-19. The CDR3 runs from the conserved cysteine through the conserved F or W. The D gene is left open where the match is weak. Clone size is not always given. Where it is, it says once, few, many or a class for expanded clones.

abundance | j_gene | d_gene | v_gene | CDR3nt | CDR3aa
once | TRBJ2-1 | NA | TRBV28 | TGTGCCAGCAGTAGGGACTCGCAATACATGGGGCATGAGCAGTTCTTC | CASSRDSQYMGHEQFF
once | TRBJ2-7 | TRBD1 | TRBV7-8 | TGTGCCAGCAGTTTGACAGGGGGCGAAATTATTTGGGGCTACGAGCAGTACTTC | CASSLTGGEIIWGYEQYF
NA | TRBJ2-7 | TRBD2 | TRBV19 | TGTGCCAGTAGCCTAAAGGGACTAGCCGGCGAGCAGTACTTC | CASSLKGLAGEQYF
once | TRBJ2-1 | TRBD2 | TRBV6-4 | TGTGCCAGCAGCGCCGTCAGGACTAGCGGGAGTACCGACAATGAGCAGTTCTTC | CASSAVRTSGSTDNEQFF
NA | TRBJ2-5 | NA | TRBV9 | TGTGCCAGCAGCGTAAGCACCCAAGAGACCCAGTACTTC | CASSVSTQETQYF
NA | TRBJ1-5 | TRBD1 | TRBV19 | TGTGCCAGTAACCGGGACAGGGGGAATCAGCCCCAGCATTTT | CASNRDRGNQPQHF
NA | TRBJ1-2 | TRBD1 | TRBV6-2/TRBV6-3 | TGTGCCAGCAGTTACTCGGTCGGAGGAACAGGGGGCTTCTATGGCTACACCTTC | CASSYSVGGTGGFYGYTF
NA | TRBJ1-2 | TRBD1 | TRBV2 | TGTGCCAGCAGTGTACAGGGGCTTGATGGCTACACCTTC | CASSVQGLDGYTF
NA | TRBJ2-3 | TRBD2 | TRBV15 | TGTGCCACCACTACGAGAGGACAGGCCGGGACTAGCGCAGATACGCAGTATTTT | CATTTRGQAGTSADTQYF
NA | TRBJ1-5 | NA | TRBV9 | TGTGCCAGCAGCGACCGCGGGAACAATCAGCCCCAGCATTTT | CASSDRGNNQPQHF
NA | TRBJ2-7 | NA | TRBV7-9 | TGTGCCAGCAGCTTATCTAGCGAGACCTCCTACGAGCAGTACTTC | CASSLSSETSYEQYF
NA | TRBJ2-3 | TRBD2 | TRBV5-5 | TGTGCCAGCAGCATGGTGGCGGGAGGAGGAGATACGCAGTATTTT | CASSMVAGGGDTQYF
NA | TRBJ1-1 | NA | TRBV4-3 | TGCGCCAGCAGCCCGGACGAGGGGAGGACTGAAGCTTTCTTT | CASSPDEGRTEAFF
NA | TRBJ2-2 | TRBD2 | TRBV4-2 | TGTGCCAGCACCCAAGGCCTGGCGGGAGGGACCGGGGAGCTGTTTTTT | CASTQGLAGGTGELFF
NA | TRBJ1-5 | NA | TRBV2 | TGTGCCAGCAGCGGGAGAGTCGGGTCAAGTGTTTTCAATCAGCCCCAGCATTTT | CASSGRVGSSVFNQPQHF
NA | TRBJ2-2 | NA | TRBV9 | TGTGCCAGCAGCGTAGACCTAGTGGCAAACACCGGGGAGCTGTTTTTT | CASSVDLVANTGELFF
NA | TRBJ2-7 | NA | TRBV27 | TGTGCCAGCAGTTTCTCACCCGCTCTAAACTCCTACGAGCAGTACTTC | CASSFSPALNSYEQYF
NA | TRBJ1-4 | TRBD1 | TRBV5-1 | TGCGCCAGCAGCAGGACAGGCCGGCAGACTAATGAAAAACTGTTTTTT | CASSRTGRQTNEKLFF
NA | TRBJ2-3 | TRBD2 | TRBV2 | TGTGCCAGCCATTCTAGCGGGGGGAGCACAGATACGCAGTATTTT | CASHSSGGSTDTQYF
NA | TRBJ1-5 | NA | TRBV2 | TGTGCCAGCAAAAGGGAGGGTAATCAGCCCCAGCATTTT | CASKREGNQPQHF
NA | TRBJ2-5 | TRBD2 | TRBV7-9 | TGTGCCAGCAGCCGCGGGACTAGCGGGGGTCAGACCCAGTACTTC | CASSRGTSGGQTQYF
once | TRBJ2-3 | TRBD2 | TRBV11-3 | TGTGCCAGCAGCTTAGGGTTAGCGGGGGACACAGATACGCAGTATTTT | CASSLGLAGDTDTQYF